Each of the 15 T cell receptor beta chains below was sequenced from the same sample in a study of T cell responses to AZD1222 COVID-19 vaccine (TCRdb year 2021). The library was produced with the immunoSEQ multiplex PCR assay. TCRdb retrieved this table from immuneACCESS and kept in-frame rearrangements only. Not all clones are present; in checked studies, unresolved V genes account for under half, and no reason is known for the remainder. For this sample there are 110,000 or so clones; 88% appear just once. In total, the top ten clones hold less than 9.5% of the sample. Reading the label with the study, this specimen's time point is: baseline before first vaccination. The specimen comprised peripheral blood, sampled on day 0 of AZD1222 vaccination. Source of these receptors: an adult in good health.

The gene calls are TRBV3-1 (or the pseudogene TRBV3-2) and TRBJ2-7; 8 bases fit TRBD2. J lost 3 bases, V lost 0 bases, and 7 bases had no gene match. Germline V gene sequence: CDR1 LGHDT, CDR2 YNNKEL (reference sequence). This CDR3 has 16 residues. The CDR3 nucleotides read TGTGCCAGCAGCCAAGAGGCCCCCGGGGGGGACTACGAGCAGTACTTC. Its protein is CASSQEAPGGDYEQYF.

The chain recombines TRBV6-2 or TRBV6-3 with TRBJ2-1; D gene ambiguous. Germline CDR1 and CDR2: MNHEY and SVGEGT. The CDR3 loop spans 13 amino acids. Trimming removed 5 bases at V and 8 bases at J, with 13 bases between. The CDR3: CASSPGRGYEQFF. The CDR3 DNA is TGTGCCAGCAGTCCCGGGCGCGGCTATGAGCAGTTCTTC.

This rearrangement joins TRBV10-3 to TRBJ2-2; no clear D gene. Trimming cost V 10 bases and J 0 bases, with 9 bases left between them. This CDR3 is built from 13 residues. Germline-derived CDR1 and CDR2 are ENHRY and SYGVKD. DNA of the CDR3: TGTGCCACCAAGGATTCGAACACCGGGGAGCTGTTTTTT. It specifies CATKDSNTGELFF.

The chain joins TRBV15 to TRBJ2-7, with D possibly TRBD2 on 5 matching bases. This CDR3 contains 19 residues. Germline CDR1 and CDR2: LNHNV and YYDKDF (reference sequence). The V and J ends lost 0 bases and 5 bases respectively, with 26 bases between them. The CDR3 sequence is CATSRDPIGQTGTGNEQYF. In DNA form, the CDR3 reads TGTGCCACCAGCAGAGATCCCATCGGCCAGACCGGTACGGGAAACGAGCAGTACTTC.

This chain joins TRBV5-1 and TRBJ2-3; maybe TRBD1 (6 bases). From germline, CDR1 is SGHRS and CDR2 YFSETQ. The ends were cut back, 4 bases at V and 2 bases at J, with 11 bases in the middle. This CDR3 region has 14 residues. CDR3 sequence (DNA): TGCGCCAGCAGCCTCCGGGACATCACAGATACGCAGTATTTT. It codes for CASSLRDITDTQYF.

This clone occurred once. The chain carries TRBV5-1 and TRBJ1-4; perhaps TRBD1 as D (6 bases). CDR1 SGHRS and CDR2 YFSETQ come from the germline V gene. The CDR3 is made up of 14 amino acids. V was cut by 4 bases and J by 7 bases, with 14 bases left in between. The CDR3 DNA reads TGCGCCAGCAGCCAGACCGAGGGGGGTGAAAAACTGTTTTTT. As protein: CASSQTEGGEKLFF.

This chain links TRBV3-1 (or the pseudogene TRBV3-2) with TRBJ2-1; D is possibly TRBD2 (6 bases). Trimming pared 1 base from V and 12 bases from J, leaving 13 bases between. The CDR3 covers 13 residues. In germline, CDR1 is LGHDT, CDR2 YNNKEL (reference sequence). CDR3 protein: CASSQAYAEGQFF. The CDR3 DNA reads TGTGCCAGCAGCCAAGCATATGCGGAGGGGCAGTTCTTC.

The rearrangement uses TRBV11-2 and TRBJ2-7; D is unresolved. Germline V gene data show CDR1 as SGHAT and CDR2 as FQNNGV. With 3 bases removed from V and 0 bases from J, the gap between germline ends came to 6 bases. CDR3 length: 13 residues. CDR3 residues: CASSLDLSYEQYF. CDR3 bases: TGTGCCAGCAGCTTGGACCTCTCCTACGAGCAGTACTTC.

This rearrangement joins TRBV5-1 to TRBJ2-3, with 10 bases lining up with TRBD2. The CDR3 loop spans 15 amino acids. Germline trimming cut 2 bases from V and 3 bases from J; bases unmatched to any gene: 3. Per germline, CDR1 SGHRS and CDR2 YFSETQ. The CDR3 loop is CASSFLAGVTDTQYF. Written as DNA, the CDR3 is TGCGCCAGCAGCTTCCTAGCGGGAGTGACAGATACGCAGTATTTT.

This chain uses TRBV7-9 with TRBJ2-7; D uncertain. This CDR3 has 12 amino acids. Germline V gives CDR1 SEHNR, CDR2 FQNEAQ (reference sequence). With 4 bases removed from V and 4 bases from J, the gap between germline ends came to 8 bases. The CDR3 loop reads CASSSERYEQYF. CDR3 nucleotide sequence: TGTGCCAGCAGCTCCGAAAGATACGAGCAGTACTTC.

The V call is TRBV5-1, the J call TRBJ2-7, with TRBD2 matching over 7 bases. The V segment lost 0 bases and the J segment 1 base; nucleotides outside the gene matches: 1. Germline lookup yields CDR1 SGHRS and CDR2 YFSETQ. The length of the CDR3 is 14 residues. CDR3 in amino acids: CASSLGGGSYEQYF. The DNA for the CDR3 is TGCGCCAGCAGCTTGGGCGGGGGTTCCTACGAGCAGTACTTC. Drawing the rest from reference TRBV5-1 and TRBJ2-7, the complete variable domain is KAGVTQTPRYLIKTRGQQVTLSCSPISGHRSVSWYQQTPGQGLQFLFEYFSETQRNKGNFPGRFSGRQFSNSRSEMNVSTLELGDSALYLCASSLGGGSYEQYFGPGTRLTVT.

The chain is built from TRBV2 and TRBJ1-2; D is perhaps TRBD1 (5 bases). The CDR3 extends over 14 amino acids. Trimming took 3 bases from V and 8 from J, leaving 16 bases between them. Germline V gene data show CDR1 as SNHLY and CDR2 as FYNNEI. In DNA, the CDR3 is TGTGCCAGCAGTGAGCTCCTACAGGAGAGCGGCTACACCTTC. Translating it yields CASSELLQESGYTF.

The J gene is TRBJ2-3, the V gene TRBV10-3; D tentatively fits TRBD1 or TRBD2 (5 bases each). Germline-derived CDR1 and CDR2 are ENHRY and SYGVKD. Trimming shortened V by 4 bases and J by 2 bases, and 13 bases separated the two germline ends. This CDR3 has 15 amino acids. The CDR3 here is CAISGGGGLTDTQYF. In DNA, the CDR3 is TGTGCCATCAGTGGGGGCGGCGGACTCACAGATACGCAGTATTTT.

The chain recombines TRBV2 with TRBJ2-7; TRBD1 aligns across 12 bases. The CDR3 consists of 14 residues. Germline values: CDR1 SNHLY, CDR2 FYNNEI. V lost 7 bases and J lost 5; bases outside the gene matches: 6. The CDR3 nucleotides read TGTGCCAGCAACGTCGGGACAGGGGGCCACGAGCAGTACTTC. As protein: CASNVGTGGHEQYF. Full variable domain (outside the CDR3, taken from reference TRBV2 and TRBJ2-7): EPEVTQTPSHQVTQMGQEVILRCVPISNHLYFYWYRQILGQKVEFLVSFYNNEISEKSEIFDDQFSVERPDGSNFTLKIRSTKLEDSAMYFCASNVGTGGHEQYFGPGTRLTVT.

The rearrangement uses TRBV28 and TRBJ2-3; possibly TRBD1 or TRBD2 for D (5 bases each). The CDR3 is made up of 15 amino acids. Germline-derived CDR1 and CDR2 are MDHEN and SYDVKM. V was shortened by 5 bases and J by 2 bases, with 14 bases between the two germline ends. CDR3 DNA: TGTGCCAGCAGTCTACCGGGGCTACCCACAGATACGCAGTATTTT. This codes for CASSLPGLPTDTQYF.